Sequencing of this TCR beta chain was carried out in a study of T-cell reconstitution after alpha-beta-depleted transplantation in children. This clonotype was seen at least ten times. For TCRbeta, the library was prepared with unique molecular identifiers. Each CDR3 protein is one row after TCRdb ran MiXCR on the PCR reads. The sample records 420,000 or so distinct CDR3 sequences, roughly a tenth being singletons. Trimming removed 3 bases from V and 6 bases from J; junction bases left unmatched: 7. Looked up from germline, CDR1 is LGHNA and CDR2 is YNFKEQ. The CDR3 has 16 residues. The genes are TRBV4-2 and TRBJ2-3; 12 bases line up with TRBD1. This TCR derives from a human donor who donated a stem cell graft to a child with acute myeloid leukemia. The sample was PBMCs from the stem cell graft donor, taken from the stem cell graft. This CDR3 reads CASSHGGQGAADTQYF. CDR3 in DNA: TGTGCCAGCAGCCATGGGGGACAGGGGGCGGCCGATACGCAGTATTTT.